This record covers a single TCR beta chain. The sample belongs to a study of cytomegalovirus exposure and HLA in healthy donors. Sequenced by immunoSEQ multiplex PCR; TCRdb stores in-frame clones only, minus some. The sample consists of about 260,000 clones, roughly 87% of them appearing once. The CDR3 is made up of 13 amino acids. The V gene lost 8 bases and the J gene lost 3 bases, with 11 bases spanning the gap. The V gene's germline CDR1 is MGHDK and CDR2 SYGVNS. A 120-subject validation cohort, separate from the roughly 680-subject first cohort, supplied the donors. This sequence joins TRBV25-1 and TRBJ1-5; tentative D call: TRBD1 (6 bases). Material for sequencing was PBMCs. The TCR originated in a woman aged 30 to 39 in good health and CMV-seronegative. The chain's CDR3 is CASSTGTNQPQHF. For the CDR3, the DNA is TGTGCCAGCTCCACAGGGACCAATCAGCCCCAGCATTTT. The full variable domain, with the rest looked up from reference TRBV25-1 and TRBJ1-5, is EADIYQTPRYLVIGTGKKITLECSQTMGHDKMYWYQQDPGMELHLIHYSYGVNSTEKGDLSSESTVSRIRTEHFPLTLESARPSHTSQYLCASSTGTNQPQHFGDGTRLSIL.